Listed below are T cell receptor beta chains from one sample, sequenced in a study of regulatory T cells in long-lasting Graves disease. From the multiplex PCR reads, TCRdb called clonotypes with MiXCR, one entry per CDR3 protein. Here the sample spans about 470,000 distinct CDR3 sequences, less than 25% being singletons. The material sequenced was peripheral blood mononuclear cells (PBMCs), taken when the disease was refractory, from a patient treated with antithyroid drugs. Source of these receptors: a female donor with Graves disease. Each CDR3 is given with its conserved first and last residue. The D gene is left open where the match is weak. Only part of the rows carry a size: once, few, many, or a class if the clone is expanded.

d_gene: .; j_gene: TRBJ2-7; abundance: .; v_gene: TRBV7-8; CDR3aa: CASSTFPGPAGYEQYF; CDR3nt: TGTGCCAGCAGCACATTTCCGGGACCCGCAGGGTACGAGCAGTACTTC
d_gene: .; j_gene: TRBJ1-1; abundance: many; v_gene: TRBV27; CDR3aa: CASMLGTEAFF; CDR3nt: TGTGCCAGCATGTTGGGCACTGAAGCTTTCTTT
d_gene: .; j_gene: TRBJ1-1; abundance: many; v_gene: TRBV28; CDR3aa: CASSLWGVMNTEAFF; CDR3nt: TGTGCCAGCAGTTTATGGGGGGTAATGAACACTGAAGCTTTCTTT
d_gene: .; j_gene: TRBJ1-6; abundance: .; v_gene: TRBV20-1; CDR3aa: CSAREGANSPLHF; CDR3nt: TGCAGTGCTAGAGAGGGGGCAAATTCACCCCTCCACTTT
d_gene: .; j_gene: TRBJ2-7; abundance: few; v_gene: TRBV6-1; CDR3aa: CASSPRIGVSYEQYF; CDR3nt: TGTGCCAGCAGTCCCCGGATAGGGGTCTCCTACGAGCAGTACTTC
d_gene: .; j_gene: TRBJ1-5; abundance: many; v_gene: TRBV2; CDR3aa: CASKGLDSAASLPQHF; CDR3nt: TGTGCCAGCAAAGGATTGGACAGCGCAGCATCTCTGCCCCAGCATTTT
d_gene: .; j_gene: TRBJ2-7; abundance: many; v_gene: TRBV11-2; CDR3aa: CASRPGPKHPYEQYF; CDR3nt: TGTGCCAGCAGACCGGGTCCCAAGCATCCCTACGAGCAGTACTTC
d_gene: .; j_gene: TRBJ1-1; abundance: few; v_gene: TRBV30; CDR3aa: CAWSLRGPNTEAFF; CDR3nt: TGTGCCTGGAGCCTACGGGGTCCTAACACTGAAGCTTTCTTT
d_gene: TRBD1; j_gene: TRBJ2-3; abundance: .; v_gene: TRBV11-1; CDR3aa: CASSQGQGSTDTQYF; CDR3nt: TGTGCCAGCAGCCAAGGACAGGGGTCCACAGATACGCAGTATTTT
d_gene: TRBD2; j_gene: TRBJ2-2; abundance: few; v_gene: TRBV20-1; CDR3aa: CSARAGTSNTGELFF; CDR3nt: TGCAGTGCTAGAGCCGGGACTAGCAACACCGGGGAGCTGTTTTTT
d_gene: .; j_gene: TRBJ1-1; abundance: .; v_gene: TRBV19; CDR3aa: CAIKKQGMNTEAFF; CDR3nt: TGTGCCATTAAAAAACAGGGAATGAACACTGAAGCTTTCTTT
d_gene: TRBD2; j_gene: TRBJ2-1; abundance: .; v_gene: TRBV2; CDR3aa: CASSEYIGRTSCEQFF; CDR3nt: TGTGCCAGCAGTGAGTACATCGGGAGGACTTCATGTGAGCAGTTCTTC
d_gene: TRBD1; j_gene: TRBJ1-1; abundance: many; v_gene: TRBV2; CDR3aa: CASRGQGGRGREAFF; CDR3nt: TGTGCCAGCAGGGGACAGGGTGGGAGAGGCAGAGAAGCTTTCTTT
d_gene: .; j_gene: TRBJ1-2; abundance: .; v_gene: TRBV18; CDR3aa: CASSFGPGGFDYGYTF; CDR3nt: TGTGCCAGCTCATTCGGCCCGGGGGGCTTCGACTATGGCTACACCTTC
d_gene: .; j_gene: TRBJ2-5; abundance: many; v_gene: TRBV20-1; CDR3aa: CSVTNRDQETQYF; CDR3nt: TGCAGTGTTACGAATCGGGATCAAGAGACCCAGTACTTC
d_gene: TRBD1; j_gene: TRBJ2-7; abundance: few; v_gene: TRBV12-3/TRBV12-4; CDR3aa: CASTIRPDGTGDSEQYF; CDR3nt: TGTGCCAGCACCATACGGCCCGACGGGACAGGGGACAGCGAGCAGTACTTC
d_gene: TRBD1; j_gene: TRBJ2-7; abundance: many; v_gene: TRBV12-3/TRBV12-4; CDR3aa: CASRRGLDEQYF; CDR3nt: TGTGCCAGCAGGAGGGGGCTTGACGAGCAGTACTTC
d_gene: .; j_gene: TRBJ1-4; abundance: .; v_gene: TRBV20-1; CDR3aa: CSATIQGGTNEKLFF; CDR3nt: TGCAGTGCCACAATACAGGGAGGCACTAATGAAAAACTGTTTTTT
d_gene: TRBD2; j_gene: TRBJ2-5; abundance: few; v_gene: TRBV20-1; CDR3aa: CSARNSGLTSGTQYF; CDR3nt: TGCAGTGCAAGAAATAGCGGGCTCACCTCCGGGACCCAGTACTTC
d_gene: .; j_gene: TRBJ2-4; abundance: .; v_gene: TRBV5-1; CDR3aa: CASSLRARAGKNIQYF; CDR3nt: TGCGCCAGCAGCTTGAGGGCCAGGGCGGGCAAAAACATTCAGTACTTC
d_gene: TRBD1; j_gene: TRBJ1-2; abundance: few; v_gene: TRBV6-1; CDR3aa: CASRAYRDRGRANYGYTF; CDR3nt: TGTGCCAGCAGGGCATACCGGGACAGGGGTAGAGCTAACTATGGCTACACCTTC
d_gene: .; j_gene: TRBJ2-7; abundance: many; v_gene: TRBV2; CDR3aa: CASSEPDGYEQYF; CDR3nt: TGTGCCAGCAGTGAACCTGACGGCTACGAGCAGTACTTC
d_gene: .; j_gene: TRBJ2-7; abundance: few; v_gene: TRBV30; CDR3aa: CAWSVLRSYEQYF; CDR3nt: TGTGCCTGGAGTGTACTACGGAGCTACGAGCAGTACTTC